The 18 T cell receptor beta chains given below trace back to one sample, sequenced in a study of T-cell memory formation after mild COVID-19. MiXCR, run by TCRdb on the 5' RACE reads, gives a single entry per CDR3 protein. This repertoire shows 280,000 or so distinct CDR3 sequences, around 8% found once; its top ten account for under 25%. Sequenced: PBMCs or a T cell subset sorted from them (not recorded which). The receptors were sampled from a man aged 18-30 years who had mild COVID-19 (a few samples of this study predate the infection). Cell type and time point are not known.

This clonotype was detected only a few times. The chain links TRBV6-5 to TRBJ2-7; D remains ambiguous. Germline lookup yields CDR1 MNHEY and CDR2 SVGAGI. With 2 bases removed from V and 9 bases from J, the gap between germline ends came to 17 bases. The CDR3 is made up of 14 amino acids. CDR3 coding DNA: TGTGCCAGCAGTTACGACATACCGAGCGTAGGGCAGTACTTC. Protein product: CASSYDIPSVGQYF.

CDR3 bases: TGTGCCAGCAGCCTTGGGTGGGGGTCCGCGAACTCCCAGTACTTC. The encoded protein is CASSLGWGSANSQYF. The chain couples TRBV9 to TRBJ2-5; TRBD1 or TRBD2 may be the D gene (5 bases each). V was clipped by 4 bases and J by 9 bases, with 22 bases between them. The CDR3 extends over 15 amino acids. CDR1 SGDLS and CDR2 YYNGEE come from the germline V gene.

The table lists this clonotype with many counts. V and J are TRBV4-2 and TRBJ2-1; TRBD2 aligns across 10 bases. V shed 5 bases and J 10 bases; nucleotides not matched to a gene: 5. In germline, CDR1 is LGHNA, CDR2 YNFKEQ. This CDR3 region has 13 residues. In DNA form, the CDR3 reads TGTGCCAGCAGCTATAGCGGGGGGAGAGAGCAGTTCTTC. Translating gives CASSYSGGREQFF.

This chain connects TRBV29-1 to TRBJ2-1; TRBD1 agrees at 9 bases. CDR1 is SQVTM and CDR2 is ANQGSEA in the germline V gene. V was clipped by 6 bases and J by 7 bases; unmatched bases: 10. This CDR3 contains 14 residues. The CDR3 spells CSVGGQGAWNEQFF. The CDR3 DNA is TGCAGCGTGGGGGGACAGGGTGCCTGGAATGAGCAGTTCTTC.

This clonotype was seen more than once but under ten times. The J gene is TRBJ2-4, the V gene TRBV5-1; 7 nucleotides match TRBD1. Germline-derived CDR1 and CDR2 are SGHRS and YFSETQ. The CDR3 is 14 amino acids. With 4 bases clipped from V and 5 bases from J, the junction kept 6 bases outside the gene matches. As DNA, the CDR3 is TGCGCCAGCAGCCCGGGACAGAGAGAAAACATTCAGTACTTC. Translation: CASSPGQRENIQYF.

This clonotype appeared many times. This chain uses TRBV18 with TRBJ2-1; D gene ambiguous. From germline, CDR1 is KGHSH and CDR2 LQKENI. The length of the CDR3 is 15 residues. Deletions cut 5 bases from V and 0 bases from J, with 11 bases between. Here the CDR3 reads CASSSRSSSYNEQFF. The CDR3 region has the DNA TGTGCCAGCTCATCGCGATCTAGCTCCTACAATGAGCAGTTCTTC.

The chain carries TRBV4-3 and TRBJ1-4, with unresolved D. Trimming stripped 2 bases from V and 10 bases from J, with 11 bases between. Germline V gene lookup returns CDR1 LGHNA and CDR2 YSLEER. The CDR3 length is 13 residues. The CDR3, as DNA: TGCGCCAGCAGCCAATTACCAATACGAAAACTGTTTTTT. Translating gives CASSQLPIRKLFF.

Ten or more counts support this clonotype. CDR3 bases: TGTGCCAGCAGCTTGGTAGGCGGGGGGAACTACAATGAGCAGTTCTTC. This sequence encodes CASSLVGGGNYNEQFF. This chain connects TRBV5-6 to TRBJ2-1; TRBD2 agrees at 8 bases. The CDR3 extends over 16 amino acids. Unmatched junction bases numbered 5, after V lost 0 bases and J lost 3 bases. Germline lookup yields CDR1 SGHDT and CDR2 YYEEEE. Using reference TRBV5-6 and TRBJ2-1 for the parts outside the CDR3, the full variable domain is DAGVTQSPTHLIKTRGQQVTLRCSPKSGHDTVSWYQQALGQGPQFIFQYYEEEERQRGNFPDRFSGHQFPNYSSELNVNALLLGDSALYLCASSLVGGGNYNEQFFGPGTRLTVL.

This clonotype was recorded at least ten times. This rearrangement joins TRBV12-3 or TRBV12-4 to TRBJ2-3; perhaps TRBD2 as D (5 bases). The V gene lost 6 bases and the J gene lost 6 bases, with 10 bases spanning the gap. CDR3 length equals 12 residues. In nucleotides, the CDR3 is TGTGCCAGCAGAAGAGGGTCGGATACGCAGTATTTT. Translating gives CASRRGSDTQYF.

In its sample, this clonotype was seen a few times. The CDR3 nucleotides are TGCGCCAGCAGCCAAGATGGAGGGACAGGGGGCGACGGGGCCAACGTCCTGACTTTC. Protein sequence: CASSQDGGTGGDGANVLTF. This chain joins TRBV4-1 and TRBJ2-6; 12 bases match TRBD1. J lost 4 bases, V lost 0 bases, and 7 bases had no gene match. In germline, CDR1 is MGHRA, CDR2 YSYEKL. The length of the CDR3 is 19 residues.

A word on this clonotype: This may be a read error: a much more frequent sequence differs by one nucleotide. The rearrangement links TRBV7-2 to TRBJ1-2; D is unclear. This CDR3 has 12 amino acids. Germline V gene data show CDR1 as SGHTA and CDR2 as FQGNSA. For the CDR3, the DNA is TGTGCCTGCAGCGTACAGCAGTATGGCTACACCTTC. Protein sequence: CACSVQQYGYTF.

The CDR3 DNA follows: TGTGCCAGCACCTTCCCGAGTGATGGCTACACCTTC. Its translation: CASTFPSDGYTF. The rearrangement joins TRBV7-9 to TRBJ1-2; D gene unclear. Trimming took 7 bases from V and 6 from J, leaving 12 bases between them. Germline CDR1 reads SEHNR; CDR2 reads FQNEAQ (reference sequence). The CDR3 runs 12 residues.

The J gene is TRBJ1-4, the V gene TRBV19; 10 nucleotides line up with TRBD1. CDR1 and CDR2 from the germline V gene are LNHDA and SQIVND (reference sequence). J lost 7 bases, V lost 7 bases, and 18 bases had no gene match. The CDR3 loop spans 18 amino acids. The CDR3 DNA sequence: TGTGCCAGTAACCCTCCGGGACAGGGGAGTAGCTCACGTGAAAAACTGTTTTTT. Translation: CASNPPGQGSSSREKLFF.

This clonotype came up a few times. The chain employs TRBV7-9 and TRBJ2-7; no clear D. CDR3 length equals 14 residues. From germline, CDR1 is SEHNR and CDR2 FQNEAQ (reference sequence). Trimming took off 3 bases at V and 1 base at J, with 10 bases between the two ends. The CDR3 region is CASSLHGASYEQYF. The CDR3 nucleotides are TGTGCCAGCAGCTTGCACGGAGCATCCTACGAGCAGTACTTC.

This clonotype was detected only a few times. V and J are TRBV29-1 and TRBJ2-2; 7 nucleotides match TRBD1. Germline CDR1 and CDR2: SQVTM and ANQGSEA. Trimming removed 5 bases from V and 1 base from J; junction bases left unmatched: 4. This CDR3 has 14 amino acids. CDR3 nucleotides: TGCAGCGTTCGAGGGACAGTGAACACCGGGGAGCTGTTTTTT. This codes for CSVRGTVNTGELFF.

This clonotype was seen a few times. The chain couples TRBV4-1 to TRBJ1-4, with a possible D match to TRBD1 (5 bases). V was pared by 2 bases and J by 3 bases, with 7 bases between. Per the germline V gene, CDR1 is MGHRA and CDR2 is YSYEKL. The CDR3 length is 14 residues. The CDR3: CASSQRGANEKLFF. The CDR3 coding sequence is TGCGCCAGCAGCCAAAGGGGTGCTAATGAAAAACTGTTTTTT.

This chain uses TRBV7-8 with TRBJ2-7, with no clear D. Germline assignment: CDR1 SGHVS and CDR2 FQNEAQ. The V end was cut by 3 bases, the J end by 1 base, with 7 bases between. This CDR3 is 13 amino acids long. The CDR3, as DNA: TGTGCCAGCAGCTTGGACGGTTCCTACGAGCAGTACTTC. As protein: CASSLDGSYEQYF.

This chain's CDR3 is CASSLQGVREKYF. CDR3 nucleotide sequence: TGTGCCAGCAGCCTCCAAGGGGTCCGTGAGAAGTACTTC. This chain joins TRBV3-1 and TRBJ2-7; maybe TRBD1 (5 bases). The CDR3 sequence is 13 residues long. The V end was cut by 4 bases, the J end by 11 bases, with 18 bases between. Germline assignment: CDR1 LGHDT and CDR2 YNNKEL (reference sequence).